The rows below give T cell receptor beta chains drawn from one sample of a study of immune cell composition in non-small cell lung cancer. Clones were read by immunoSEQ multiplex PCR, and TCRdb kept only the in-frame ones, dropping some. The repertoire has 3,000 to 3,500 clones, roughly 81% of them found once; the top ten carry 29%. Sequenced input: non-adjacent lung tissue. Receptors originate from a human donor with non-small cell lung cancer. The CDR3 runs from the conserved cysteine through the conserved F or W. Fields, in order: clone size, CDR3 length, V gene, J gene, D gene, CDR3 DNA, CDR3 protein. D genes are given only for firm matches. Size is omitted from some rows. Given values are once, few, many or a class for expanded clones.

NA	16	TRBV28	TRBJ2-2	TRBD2	TGTGCCAGCAGTTTCTCAGCGGGAGGGAACACCGGGGAGCTGTTTTTT	CASSFSAGGNTGELFF
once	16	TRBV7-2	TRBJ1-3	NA	TGTGCCAGCAGCTTGTCGAGGGCGAGCTCTGGAAACACCATATATTTT	CASSLSRASSGNTIYF
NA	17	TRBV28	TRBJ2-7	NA	TGTGCCAGCAGCTTGGGTGTTGGGGGCACTAGGGACTACGAGCAGTACTTC	CASSLGVGGTRDYEQYF
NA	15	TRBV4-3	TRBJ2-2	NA	TGCGCCAGCAGCCAGTGGCCGGGGAACACCGGGGAGCTGTTTTTT	CASSQWPGNTGELFF
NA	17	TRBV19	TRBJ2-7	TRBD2	TGTGCCAGTAGTAGCCTGACCCGGACTAGCGGTTCCTACGAGCAGTACTTC	CASSSLTRTSGSYEQYF
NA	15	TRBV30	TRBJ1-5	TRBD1	TGTGCCTGGAGTCACCGGGACAGGGTAGATCAGCCCCAGCATTTT	CAWSHRDRVDQPQHF
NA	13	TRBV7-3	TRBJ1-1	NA	TGTGCCAGCAGCGCGGACAGCAACACTGAAGCTTTCTTT	CASSADSNTEAFF
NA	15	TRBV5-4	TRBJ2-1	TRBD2	TGTGCCAGCAGCCCTACTAGCGGAGACTACAATGAGCAGTTCTTC	CASSPTSGDYNEQFF
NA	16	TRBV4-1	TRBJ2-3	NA	TGCGCCAGCAGCCAAGGGCGAAGCGGGCCGACAGATACGCAGTATTTT	CASSQGRSGPTDTQYF
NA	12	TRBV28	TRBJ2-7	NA	TGTGCCAGCAGCCTGAGCTCCTACGAGCAGTACTTC	CASSLSSYEQYF
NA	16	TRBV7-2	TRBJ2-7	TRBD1	TGTGCCAGCAGCTACCCCGGACAGGCCGCCAACTACGAGCAGTACTTC	CASSYPGQAANYEQYF
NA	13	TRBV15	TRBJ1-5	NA	TGTGCCACCAGCAGAGACCGACGGGTATCCCAGCATTTT	CATSRDRRVSQHF
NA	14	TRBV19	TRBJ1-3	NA	TGTGCCAGTAGTGAAGAGAGCTCTGGAAACACCATATATTTT	CASSEESSGNTIYF
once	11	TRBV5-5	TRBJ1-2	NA	TGTGCCCCCCGGGTGTTCTATGGCTACACCTTC	CAPRVFYGYTF
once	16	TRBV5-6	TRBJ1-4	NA	TGTGCCAGCAGCTTGGCGTCTGGCGGGGGGAATGAAAAACTGTTTTTT	CASSLASGGGNEKLFF
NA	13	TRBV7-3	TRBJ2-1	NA	TGTGCCAGCAGCTTAAGGGAGTACAATGAGCAGTTCTTC	CASSLREYNEQFF
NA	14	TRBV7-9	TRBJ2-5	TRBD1	TGTGCCAGCAGCTTAAAGGGACAGCAAGAGACCCAGTACTTC	CASSLKGQQETQYF
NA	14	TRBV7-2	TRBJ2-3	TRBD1	TGTGCAGGCGGGACAGGGGCTGACACAGATACGCAGTATTTT	CAGGTGADTDTQYF
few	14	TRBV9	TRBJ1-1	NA	TGTGCCAGCAGCGTCGACAGGTGGGATACTGAAGCTTTCTTT	CASSVDRWDTEAFF
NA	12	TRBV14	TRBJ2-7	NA	TGTGCCAGCAGCCCCACCGGGTACGAGCAGTACTTC	CASSPTGYEQYF
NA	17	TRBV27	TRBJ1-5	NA	TGTGCCAGCAGTTTATCGTTCGAGGGAAGAGGCAATCAGCCCCAGCATTTT	CASSLSFEGRGNQPQHF
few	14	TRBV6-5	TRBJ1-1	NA	TGTGCCAGCAGTTCGGACAGTCTAGGCACTGAAGCTTTCTTT	CASSSDSLGTEAFF